This T cell receptor (beta chain) was retrieved from a study of OX40 agonist ivuxolimab in advanced cancers. Notes on the study in general: Both blood CD4+ and CD8+ T cells showed clonal growth by week 6 at 0.1 to 3.0 mg/kg.

Profiled with immunoSEQ multiplex PCR; TCRdb holds only in-frame clones, not every one. The sample lists just under 65,000 clones; 84% were seen once. Germline V gene lookup returns CDR1 SGDLS and CDR2 YYNGEE. The ends were cut back, 4 bases at V and 2 bases at J, with 13 bases in the middle. The CDR3 sequence is 14 residues long. About this clone itself: The antigen remains undetermined.

The sequences come from CD4+ or CD8+ T cells sorted from blood, collected in a trial of the OX40 agonist ivuxolimab. V is TRBV9 and J is TRBJ2-7, with D possibly TRBD1 on 6 matching bases. The receptor's source is an adult with an advanced solid tumor such as melanoma, head and neck, liver or kidney cancer. CDR3 amino acids: CASSITGHTYEQYF. The CDR3 nucleotides read TGTGCCAGCAGCATTACGGGACACACCTACGAGCAGTACTTC.